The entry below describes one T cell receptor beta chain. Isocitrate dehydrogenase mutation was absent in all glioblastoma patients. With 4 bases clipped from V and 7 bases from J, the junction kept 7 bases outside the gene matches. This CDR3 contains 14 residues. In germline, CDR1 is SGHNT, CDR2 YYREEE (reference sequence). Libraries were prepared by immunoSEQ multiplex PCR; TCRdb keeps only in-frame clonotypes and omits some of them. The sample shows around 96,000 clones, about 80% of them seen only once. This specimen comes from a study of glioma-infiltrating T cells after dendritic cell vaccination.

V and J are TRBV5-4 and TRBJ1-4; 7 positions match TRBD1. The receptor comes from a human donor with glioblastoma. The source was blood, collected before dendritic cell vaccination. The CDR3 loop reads CASSLQGKGEKLFF. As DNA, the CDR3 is TGTGCCAGCAGCCTACAGGGGAAAGGTGAAAAACTGTTTTTT.